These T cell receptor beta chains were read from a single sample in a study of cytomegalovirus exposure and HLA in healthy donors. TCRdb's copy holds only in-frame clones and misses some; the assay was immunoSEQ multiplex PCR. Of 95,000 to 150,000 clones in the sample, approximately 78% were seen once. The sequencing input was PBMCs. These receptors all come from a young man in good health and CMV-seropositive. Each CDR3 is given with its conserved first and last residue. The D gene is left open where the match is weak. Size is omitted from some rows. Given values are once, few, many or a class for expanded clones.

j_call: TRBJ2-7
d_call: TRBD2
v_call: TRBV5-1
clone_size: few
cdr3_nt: TGCGCCAGCAGCACCGGGACTAGCGGGAGGTGGCAGTACTTC
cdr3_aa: CASSTGTSGRWQYF

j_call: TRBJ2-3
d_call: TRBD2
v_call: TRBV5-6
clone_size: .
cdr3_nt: TGTGCCAGCAGCTTGCGGCTAGCGGGAGGTAGCACAGATACGCAGTATTTT
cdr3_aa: CASSLRLAGGSTDTQYF

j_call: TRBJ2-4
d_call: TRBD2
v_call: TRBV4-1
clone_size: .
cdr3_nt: TGCGCCAGCAGCCAAGATCAGGGCGGGAGGGCCAGTGTAGCCAAAAACATTCAGTACTTC
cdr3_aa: CASSQDQGGRASVAKNIQYF

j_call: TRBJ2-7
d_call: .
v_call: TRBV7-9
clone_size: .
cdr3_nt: TGTGCCAGCAGCTTAGTTGGCAACTCCTACGAGCAGTACTTC
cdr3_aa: CASSLVGNSYEQYF

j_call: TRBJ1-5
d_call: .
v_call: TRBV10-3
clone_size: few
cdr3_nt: TGTGCCATCAGTGAAGGGACACGGTATCAGCCCCAGCATTTT
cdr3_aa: CAISEGTRYQPQHF

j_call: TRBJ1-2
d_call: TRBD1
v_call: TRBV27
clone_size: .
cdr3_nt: TGTGCCAGCAGTTATCTGGCAGGGGGCAATGGCTACACCTTC
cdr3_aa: CASSYLAGGNGYTF

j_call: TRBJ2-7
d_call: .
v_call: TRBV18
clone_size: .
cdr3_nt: TGTGCCAGCTCAGTCACTAGGGATGACGAGCAGTACTTC
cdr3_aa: CASSVTRDDEQYF

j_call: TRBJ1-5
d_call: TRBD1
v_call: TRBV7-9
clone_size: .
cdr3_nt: TGTGCCAGCAGCTCTACAGGGGCGCCAAATCAGCCCCAGCATTTT
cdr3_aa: CASSSTGAPNQPQHF

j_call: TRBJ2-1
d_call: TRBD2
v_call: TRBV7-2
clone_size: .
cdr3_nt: TGTGCCAGCAGCTTAATCTCGTTACGGCTAGCGGGAGGCAGTGAGCAGTTCTTC
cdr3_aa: CASSLISLRLAGGSEQFF

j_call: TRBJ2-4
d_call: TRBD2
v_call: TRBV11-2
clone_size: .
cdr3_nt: TGTGCCAGCAGCTTAACCCCACGGGGGGGCTTGGCCAAAAACATTCAGTACTTC
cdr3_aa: CASSLTPRGGLAKNIQYF

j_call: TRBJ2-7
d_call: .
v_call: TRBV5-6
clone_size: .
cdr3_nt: TGTGCCAGCAGCCCCGGGACAACCTACGAGCAGTACTTC
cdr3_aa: CASSPGTTYEQYF